The TCR beta chain under discussion was sequenced for a study of shared clonotypes between healthy human individuals. Using immunoSEQ multiplex PCR, the repertoire was profiled, and TCRdb retains in-frame clones only, with some absent. Found here are roughly 2,500,000 clones, over 85% of them singletons; the top ten hold about 0.39%. The sequence came from a man younger than 30 in good health. Some clones in this sample may be carry-over from other donors' samples. The sample consisted of naive CD4+ T cells from PBMCs. As to subset: CD45RA+ positively selected.

The chain's CDR3 is CASNFQGHYEQYF. The CDR3 DNA reads TGTGCCAGCAATTTCCAGGGCCACTACGAGCAGTACTTC. V is TRBV28 and J is TRBJ2-7, with a possible D match to TRBD1 (5 bases). The ends were cut back, 7 bases at V and 3 bases at J, with 13 bases in the middle. The V gene's germline CDR1 is MDHEN and CDR2 SYDVKM. The CDR3 has 13 amino acids. The full variable domain, completed using reference TRBV28 and TRBJ2-7, is DVKVTQSSRYLVKRTGEKVFLECVQDMDHENMFWYRQDPGLGLRLIYFSYDVKMKEKGDIPEGYSVSREKKERFSLILESASTNQTSMYLCASNFQGHYEQYFGPGTRLTVT.